The rows below give T cell receptor beta chains drawn from one sample of a study of OX40 agonist ivuxolimab in advanced cancers. The protocol was immunoSEQ multiplex PCR, while the TCRdb copy is restricted to in-frame clones and leaves out a portion. The sample carries 75,000 to 80,000 clones, about 85% recorded once. Source: CD4+ or CD8+ T cells sorted from blood, taken in a trial of the OX40 agonist ivuxolimab. All receptors derive from an adult with an advanced solid tumor such as melanoma, head and neck, liver or kidney cancer. Both conserved end residues are part of each CDR3. The D gene is left open where the match is weak. Where a row states a size, it is once, few, many or the class of an expanded clone; other rows omit it.

size,J,V,D,DNA,CDR3
NA,TRBJ1-1,TRBV15,NA,TGTGCCACCAGCAGAGATGACGCCCGGGCTTTCTTT,CATSRDDARAFF
NA,TRBJ1-5,TRBV19,NA,TGTGCCAGTAACCCAGGAGGCGACAATCAGCCCCAGCATTTT,CASNPGGDNQPQHF
once,TRBJ2-3,TRBV7-9,TRBD2,TGTGCCAGCAGCCCTGACCGGGGACTACGCACAGATACGCAGTATTTT,CASSPDRGLRTDTQYF
few,TRBJ1-1,TRBV10-3,TRBD1,TGTGCCATCAGTGCCCAGGGGGGGTCTGAAGCTTTCTTT,CAISAQGGSEAFF
NA,TRBJ1-1,TRBV10-2,NA,TGCGCCAGCAGTGAGGGCGCGGGGCAGGCTTTCTTT,CASSEGAGQAFF
few,TRBJ1-5,TRBV30,NA,TGTGCCTGGGGGAGGACCGGGGGCAATCAGCCCCAGCATTTT,CAWGRTGGNQPQHF
NA,TRBJ2-1,TRBV9,TRBD2,TGTGCCAGCAGCAAGGGACTAGCGGGAGGAAGGGGCAATGAGCAGTTCTTC,CASSKGLAGGRGNEQFF
NA,TRBJ1-1,TRBV4-1,NA,TGCGCCAGCAGCCAACCAACCACGGGGAACACTGAAGCTTTCTTT,CASSQPTTGNTEAFF
NA,TRBJ1-2,TRBV10-3,NA,TGTGCCACCCGACGCCCAGGGGCCTATGGCTACACCTTC,CATRRPGAYGYTF
NA,TRBJ2-3,TRBV30,NA,TGTGCCTTCGATCTCGCAGGGTTGGATACGCAGTATTTT,CAFDLAGLDTQYF
NA,TRBJ2-4,TRBV7-2,NA,TGTGCCAGCAGCTCCCCTCCACCCTCAAACATTCAGTACTTC,CASSSPPPSNIQYF
NA,TRBJ1-4,TRBV29-1,NA,TGCAGCGTTGGAGTGGCTAATGAAAAACTGTTTTTT,CSVGVANEKLFF
NA,TRBJ2-7,TRBV7-6,NA,TGTGCCAGCAGCCCTACCGTCCTTCGTGACCGATACGAGCAGTACTTC,CASSPTVLRDRYEQYF
once,TRBJ2-1,TRBV11-1,NA,TGTGCCAGCAGCTCCCAGGGCCTAAGGATAGATGAGCAGTTCTTC,CASSSQGLRIDEQFF
once,TRBJ1-4,TRBV10-1,NA,TGCGCCAGCAGTGAGCACAGGGTCGGAGCAACTAATGAAAAACTGTTTTTT,CASSEHRVGATNEKLFF
NA,TRBJ2-5,TRBV7-3,TRBD2,TGTGCCAGCAGCCCTAGCGGGGGAGAGACCCAGTACTTC,CASSPSGGETQYF
NA,TRBJ2-1,TRBV29-1,NA,TGCAGCGTTGAAGATTGGGAGTCCAATGAGCAGTTCTTC,CSVEDWESNEQFF
NA,TRBJ2-1,TRBV14,TRBD2,TGTGCCAGCAATGCGGTGCGGGAGGGTGGTGAGCAGTTCTTC,CASNAVREGGEQFF
NA,TRBJ1-1,TRBV7-2,NA,TGTGCCAGCAGCTTAGAAGTCCCAGAAGCTTTCTTT,CASSLEVPEAFF